These 10 T cell receptor beta chains share one sample of origin, sequenced in a study of early T cells in non-severe SARS-CoV-2 infection. TCRdb re-analysed the 5' RACE reads in MiXCR, keeping a single row per CDR3 protein. The sample contains tens of thousands of distinct CDR3 sequences, roughly a tenth of which appear only once. The sample comprised whole blood. These receptors originate from an adult who was a healthcare worker with PCR-confirmed SARS-CoV-2 infection or an uninfected control (not recorded which).

The chain is built from TRBV24-1 and TRBJ1-5; D unresolved. Trimming removed 9 bases at V and 5 bases at J, with 7 bases between. CDR1 and CDR2 (germline): KGHDR, SFDVKD. The CDR3 loop spans 11 amino acids. The CDR3, as DNA: TGTGCCACCGGGAGGGATCAGCCCCAGCATTTT. This translates into CATGRDQPQHF.

The chain joins TRBV19 to TRBJ1-5; D is perhaps TRBD1 (5 bases). CDR1 is LNHDA and CDR2 is SQIVND in the germline V gene (reference sequence). The CDR3 consists of 14 residues. V was shortened by 3 bases and J by 7 bases, with 13 bases between the two germline ends. As DNA, the CDR3 is TGTGCCAGTAGTATTGAGGCCCAGGGCCAGCCCCAGCATTTT. It codes for CASSIEAQGQPQHF.

This clonotype turned up a few times. This chain links TRBV29-1 with TRBJ2-1; D gene uncertain. Germline V gives CDR1 SQVTM, CDR2 ANQGSEA. The CDR3 length is 12 residues. Deletions cut 6 bases from V and 0 bases from J, with 6 bases between. CDR3 sequence (DNA): TGCAGCGTGAGGTTCTCCTACAATGAGCAGTTCTTC. It codes for CSVRFSYNEQFF.

V gene TRBV29-1 combines with J gene TRBJ2-1; possibly TRBD2 for D (5 bases). V was clipped by 0 bases and J by 10 bases, with 7 bases between them. CDR3 length: 11 residues. CDR1 is SQVTM and CDR2 is ANQGSEA in the germline V gene. The CDR3 loop is CSVEEGGEQFF. In nucleotides, the CDR3 is TGCAGCGTTGAAGAAGGCGGGGAGCAGTTCTTC.

The chain links TRBV28 to TRBJ2-5; tentatively, D is TRBD1 (6 bases). Germline V gene sequence: CDR1 MDHEN, CDR2 SYDVKM. The CDR3 loop spans 12 amino acids. V was shortened by 8 bases and J by 6 bases, with 13 bases between the two germline ends. The CDR3 DNA sequence: TGTGCCAGCGGGACACGTTGGAAGACCCAGTACTTC. Translated, it gives CASGTRWKTQYF.

The chain joins TRBV27 to TRBJ2-7; D possibly corresponds to TRBD1 (6 bases). The CDR3 sequence is 14 residues long. The ends were cut back, 5 bases at V and 2 bases at J, with 13 bases in the middle. CDR1 is MNHEY, CDR2 SMNVEV, per germline (reference sequence). The CDR3 here is CASSPLRGTYEQYF. CDR3 nucleotides: TGTGCCAGCAGTCCCCTGAGGGGGACCTACGAGCAGTACTTC.

The chain recombines TRBV7-9 with TRBJ1-1; D possibly corresponds to TRBD1 (6 bases). Trimming took off 5 bases at V and 2 bases at J, with 21 bases between the two ends. Germline CDR1 and CDR2: SEHNR and FQNEAQ (reference sequence). CDR3 length: 17 amino acids. The CDR3 is CASSPRARGGYNTEAFF. In nucleotides, the CDR3 is TGTGCCAGCAGCCCCCGGGCCAGGGGCGGATATAACACTGAAGCTTTCTTT.

This chain connects TRBV12-3 or TRBV12-4 to TRBJ1-5; TRBD1 aligns across 7 bases. This CDR3 has 14 residues. The ends lost 3 bases at V and 5 bases at J; junction bases unmatched: 4. The CDR3, as DNA: TGTGCCAGCAGTTTCGGGACAGTATATCAGCCCCAGCATTTT. Translating gives CASSFGTVYQPQHF.

This clonotype was found a few times. The V gene is TRBV2, the J gene TRBJ2-2, with 7 nucleotides matching TRBD1. V was clipped by 8 bases and J by 6 bases; unmatched bases: 6. The CDR3 is made up of 13 amino acids. Germline CDR1 reads SNHLY; CDR2 reads FYNNEI. CDR3 in amino acids: CASSDRASGELFF. Here the CDR3 DNA reads TGTGCCAGCTCAGACAGGGCGTCCGGGGAGCTGTTTTTT.

The chain recombines TRBV20-1 with TRBJ2-3; maybe TRBD2 (6 bases). The CDR3 spans 14 residues. V was cut by 4 bases and J by 6 bases, with 17 bases left in between. Germline V gives CDR1 DFQATT, CDR2 SNEGSKA (reference sequence). The CDR3 spells CSATRLVTRDTQYF. In nucleotides, the CDR3 is TGCAGTGCTACCAGACTAGTAACCCGCGATACGCAGTATTTT.